These T cell receptor beta chains were read from a single sample in a study of T-cell memory formation after mild COVID-19. TCRdb analysed the 5' RACE reads with MiXCR anew, one entry per CDR3 protein. The table includes 450,000 or so distinct CDR3 sequences, about 23% detected once. The sample taken for sequencing was PBMCs or a T cell subset sorted from them (not recorded which). The source of these receptors is an adult woman who had mild COVID-19 (a few samples of this study predate the infection). Cell type and time point are not known. Each CDR3 is given with its conserved first and last residue. The order of the fields is V gene, CDR3 protein.

>TRBV7-8
CASSEPPNIQYF
>TRBV7-9
CASSYSTDYEQYF
>TRBV20-1
CSAGRGRGNEQFF
>TRBV5-6
CASTQRQAQETQYF
>TRBV12-3/TRBV12-4
CASSSTRAGTGVYGYTF
>TRBV12-3/TRBV12-4
CASILRLASPTDTQYF
>TRBV7-4
CASSLRRLSNQPQHF
>TRBV21-1
CASSKVGGRGGSYNEQFF
>TRBV7-2
CASSSGQLGDYGYTF
>TRBV20-1
CSARGLAGGVGDTQYF
>TRBV6-2/TRBV6-3
CASSYELSSTDTQYF
>TRBV29-1
CSFLPSSYNEQFF
>TRBV12-3/TRBV12-4
CASSSTIRGSYGYTF
>TRBV7-3
CASSLTFQGGGYTF
>TRBV6-1
CASRRTASYEQYF
>TRBV20-1
CSAKLAGGLGEQFF
>TRBV19
CASLGPTANYGYTF
>TRBV7-2
CASSLASGRVGSQYF
>TRBV3-1
CASSPRIWTSGGAFRNEQFF
>TRBV5-4
CASSSGSQPQHF
>TRBV19
CASSKTSSSYEQYF
>TRBV5-1
CASMTAGGDEQFF
>TRBV9
CASSVGGTGEYDEQFF
>TRBV7-2
CASSLAGTRRTQYF
>TRBV4-2
CASSQGVGRVYEQYF
>TRBV20-1
CSARDQAGENYGYTF
>TRBV5-4
CASSPMGTGGWGYGYTF
>TRBV12-3/TRBV12-4
CASSLSGGPPYEQYF
>TRBV6-5
CASSYSRDLGTQYF
>TRBV9
CASSTTPGAEQYF
>TRBV7-8
CASSAPTGYEQFF
>TRBV9
CASSVYAAGHRHTEAFF
>TRBV9
CASSFRLGATDTQYF
>TRBV18
CASSPQTGDIGGTQYF
>TRBV20-1
CSALRENTEAFF
>TRBV7-6
CASSAHRNEQFF
>TRBV29-1
CSVDPGQATTQYF
>TRBV7-9
CASSLQLIRDRGYNEQFF
>TRBV14
CASSATGGLNTGELFF
>TRBV12-3/TRBV12-4
CASSHRPGTGLYEQYF
>TRBV9
CASSKDGDSSYEQYF
>TRBV20-1
CSARALGELFF
>TRBV3-1
CASSQSGGLGYTF
>TRBV7-9
CASSLVGVTVDTGELFF
>TRBV4-3
CASSQEPSTKNIQYF
>TRBV11-2
CASSLDPGSGGVRNEQFF
>TRBV29-1
CSVEGNGETQYF
>TRBV30
CAWSRDRLRGEAQYF
>TRBV13
CASSQHAYGYTF
>TRBV12-3/TRBV12-4
CASSFLGAKNIQYF
>TRBV4-2
CASSQEGTSGVGYEQYF
>TRBV30
CAWSLHMGGGANEQFF
>TRBV7-2
CASSSYPTSGRERYEQYF
>TRBV15
CATSRDLSGDAGYTF
>TRBV7-2
CASSLGGTGSYEQYF